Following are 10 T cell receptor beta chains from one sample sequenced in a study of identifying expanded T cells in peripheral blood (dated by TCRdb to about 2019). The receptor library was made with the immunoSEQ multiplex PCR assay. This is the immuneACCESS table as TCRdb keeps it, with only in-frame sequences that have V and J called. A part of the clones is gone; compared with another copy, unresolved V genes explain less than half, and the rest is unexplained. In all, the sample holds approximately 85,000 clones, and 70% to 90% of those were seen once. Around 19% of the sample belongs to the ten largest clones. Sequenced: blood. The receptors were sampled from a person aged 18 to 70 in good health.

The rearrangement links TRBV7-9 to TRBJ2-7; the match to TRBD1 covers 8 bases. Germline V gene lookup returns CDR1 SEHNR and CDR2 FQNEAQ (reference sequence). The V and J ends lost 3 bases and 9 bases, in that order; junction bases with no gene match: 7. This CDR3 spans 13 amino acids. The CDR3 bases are TGTGCCAGCAGCTTCGGTGACAGGGGTAGGCAGTACTTC. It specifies CASSFGDRGRQYF.

The CDR3 DNA sequence: TGCGCCAGCAGCCCCGACTCGAACCGGAATGAGCAGTTCTTC. Protein product: CASSPDSNRNEQFF. This sequence joins TRBV5-1 and TRBJ2-1, with D unresolved. Per germline, CDR1 SGHRS and CDR2 YFSETQ. CDR3 length: 14 residues. V was trimmed by 4 bases and J by 7 bases, leaving 15 bases between them.

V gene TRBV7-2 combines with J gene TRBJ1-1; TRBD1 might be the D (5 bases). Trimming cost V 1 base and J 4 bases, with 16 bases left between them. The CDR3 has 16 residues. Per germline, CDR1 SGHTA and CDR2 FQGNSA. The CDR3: CASSLVLAGGGTEAFF. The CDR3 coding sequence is TGTGCCAGCAGCTTAGTTTTGGCGGGGGGTGGCACTGAAGCTTTCTTT. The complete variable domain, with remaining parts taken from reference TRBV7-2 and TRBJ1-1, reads GAGVSQSPSNKVTEKGKDVELRCDPISGHTALYWYRQSLGQGLEFLIYFQGNSAPDKSGLPSDRFSAERTGGSVSTLTIQRTQQEDSAVYLCASSLVLAGGGTEAFFGQGTRLTVV.

The CDR3 here is CAWSVQPAQPQHF. The CDR3 DNA follows: TGTGCCTGGAGTGTACAGCCCGCTCAGCCCCAGCATTTT. The gene calls are TRBV30 and TRBJ1-5, with D unresolved. V was pared by 0 bases and J by 6 bases, with 9 bases between. The CDR3 covers 13 residues. Germline lookup yields CDR1 GTSNPN and CDR2 SVGIG (reference sequence).

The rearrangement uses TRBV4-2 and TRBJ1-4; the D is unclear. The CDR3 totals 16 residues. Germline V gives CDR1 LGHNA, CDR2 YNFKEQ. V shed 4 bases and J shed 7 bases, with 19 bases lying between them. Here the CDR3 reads CASSRGLESLGEKLFF. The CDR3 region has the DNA TGTGCCAGCAGCCGCGGCCTGGAAAGCCTGGGTGAAAAACTGTTTTTT.

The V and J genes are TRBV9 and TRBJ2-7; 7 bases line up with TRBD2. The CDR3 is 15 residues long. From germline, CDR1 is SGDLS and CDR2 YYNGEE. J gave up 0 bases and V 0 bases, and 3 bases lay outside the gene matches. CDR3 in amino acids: CASSVGGSFSYEQYF. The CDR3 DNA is TGTGCCAGCAGCGTAGGCGGGAGCTTCTCCTACGAGCAGTACTTC. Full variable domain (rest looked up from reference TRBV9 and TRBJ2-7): DSGVTQTPKHLITATGQRVTLRCSPRSGDLSVYWYQQSLDQGLQFLIQYYNGEERAKGNILERFSAQQFPDLHSELNLSSLELGDSALYFCASSVGGSFSYEQYFGPGTRLTVT.

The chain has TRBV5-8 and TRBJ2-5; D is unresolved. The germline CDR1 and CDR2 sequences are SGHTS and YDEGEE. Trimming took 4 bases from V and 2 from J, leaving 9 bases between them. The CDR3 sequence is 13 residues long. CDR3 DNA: TGTGCCAGCAGCCGCCGGATACAAGAGACCCAGTACTTC. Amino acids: CASSRRIQETQYF.

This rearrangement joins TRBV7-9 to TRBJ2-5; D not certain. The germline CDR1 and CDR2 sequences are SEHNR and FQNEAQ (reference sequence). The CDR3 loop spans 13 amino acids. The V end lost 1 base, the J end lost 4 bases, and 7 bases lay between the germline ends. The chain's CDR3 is CASSLGSGETQYF. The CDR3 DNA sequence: TGTGCCAGCAGCTTAGGGTCCGGAGAGACCCAGTACTTC.

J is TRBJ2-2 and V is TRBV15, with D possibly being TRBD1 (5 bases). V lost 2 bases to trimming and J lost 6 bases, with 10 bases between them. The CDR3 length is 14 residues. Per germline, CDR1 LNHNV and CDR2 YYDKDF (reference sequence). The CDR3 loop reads CATSRQGDAGELFF. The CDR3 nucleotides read TGTGCCACCAGCAGACAGGGTGACGCCGGGGAGCTGTTTTTT.

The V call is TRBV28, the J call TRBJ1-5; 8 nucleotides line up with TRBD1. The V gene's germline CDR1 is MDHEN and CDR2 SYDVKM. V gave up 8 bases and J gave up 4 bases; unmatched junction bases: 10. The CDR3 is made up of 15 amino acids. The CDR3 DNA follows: TGTGCCAGCCATGGACAGGGACAGACAAATCAGCCCCAGCATTTT. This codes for CASHGQGQTNQPQHF.